One sample yielded the 10 T cell receptor beta chains listed below, sequenced in a study of blood T cell repertoires in COVID-19. Clones were read by immunoSEQ multiplex PCR, and TCRdb kept only the in-frame ones, dropping some. The table lists fewer than 80,000 clones, more than 75% of them singletons. Sequenced material: peripheral blood. The receptors stem from a woman of 80 years or more with active or convalescent COVID-19.

The rearrangement links TRBV29-1 to TRBJ2-3, with TRBD2 identical over 11 bases. The CDR3 covers 12 residues. From germline, CDR1 is SQVTM and CDR2 ANQGSEA. The V gene end was trimmed by 2 bases and the J gene end by 8 bases; junction bases not matched to a gene: 0. As DNA, the CDR3 is TGCAGCGTTGAAACTAGCGGGGGTACGCAGTATTTT. It codes for CSVETSGGTQYF.

This chain connects TRBV7-2 to TRBJ1-5; D unclear. The CDR3 totals 16 residues. Germline CDR1 and CDR2: SGHTA and FQGNSA. V dropped 4 bases and J dropped 6 bases, with 19 bases sitting between them. CDR3 nucleotides: TGTGCCAGCAGCTCTTATAGAGCAGGAGGAGGTCAGCCCCAGCATTTT. Amino acid sequence: CASSSYRAGGGQPQHF. Combining the CDR3 with reference TRBV7-2 and TRBJ1-5 gives the whole variable domain GAGVSQSPSNKVTEKGKDVELRCDPISGHTALYWYRQSLGQGLEFLIYFQGNSAPDKSGLPSDRFSAERTGGSVSTLTIQRTQQEDSAVYLCASSSYRAGGGQPQHFGDGTRLSIL.

Comment on this clone: Other DNA sequences in the sample encode the same CDR3. This rearrangement joins TRBV5-6 to TRBJ2-1, with TRBD1 matching 9 bases. The CDR3 contains 15 residues. With V trimmed by 4 bases and J by 7 bases, 9 bases remained unmatched. Per the germline V gene, CDR1 is SGHDT and CDR2 is YYEEEE. As DNA, the CDR3 is TGTGCCAGCAGCCCCGGACAGGGGTTCGGGAATGAGCAGTTCTTC. It encodes CASSPGQGFGNEQFF.

The chain is built from TRBV5-5 and TRBJ1-2, with a possible D match to TRBD1 (6 bases). Trimming left V 4 bases short and J 8 bases short, with 21 bases between. This CDR3 spans 15 amino acids. Germline V gene lookup returns CDR1 SGHKS and CDR2 YYEKEE (reference sequence). The CDR3 sequence is CASSLGVQGRGGYTF. Here the CDR3 DNA reads TGTGCCAGCAGCCTGGGGGTACAGGGAAGAGGCGGCTACACCTTC.

The CDR3 spells CASSVTSARGYGYTF. The CDR3 DNA reads as TGTGCCAGCAGTGTCACGAGCGCCCGGGGCTATGGCTACACCTTC. This chain uses TRBV6-4 with TRBJ1-2; D is ambiguous. Trimming pared 4 bases from V and 4 bases from J, leaving 16 bases between. CDR1 is MRHNA and CDR2 is SNTAGT in the germline V gene. This CDR3 has 15 amino acids.

The J gene is TRBJ1-2, the V gene TRBV5-8, with 9 bases identical to TRBD1. CDR1 SGHTS and CDR2 YDEGEE come from the germline V gene. J gave up 6 bases and V 3 bases, and 9 bases lay outside the gene matches. CDR3 length: 15 amino acids. The CDR3, as DNA: TGTGCCAGCAGCTCGGGACAGGGCAGGGAGGATGGCTACACCTTC. It specifies CASSSGQGREDGYTF.

This chain joins TRBV5-6 and TRBJ2-1, with D perhaps matching TRBD2 (6 bases). V lost 5 bases and J 1 base, leaving 16 bases between the germline ends. Germline values: CDR1 SGHDT, CDR2 YYEEEE. This CDR3 region has 16 residues. This chain's CDR3 is CASSFGAGWSYNEQFF. In DNA form, the CDR3 reads TGTGCCAGCAGTTTCGGGGCGGGGTGGTCCTACAATGAGCAGTTCTTC.

A note on this clone: Mismatch with germline at one junction end may stem from a read error. The CDR3 loop is CSVEIPGAPGSNF. Written as DNA, the CDR3 is TGCAGCGTTGAAATCCCTGGAGCCCCCGGTTCGAATTTT. This chain uses TRBV29-1 with TRBJ2-3; D unresolved. Germline V gives CDR1 SQVTM, CDR2 ANQGSEA. The CDR3 runs 13 residues.

The chain uses TRBV3-1 (or the pseudogene TRBV3-2) and TRBJ1-1, with a possible D match to TRBD1 (5 bases). Germline-derived CDR1 and CDR2 are LGHDT and YNNKEL (reference sequence). V dropped 6 bases and J dropped 6 bases, with 11 bases sitting between them. This CDR3 has 12 amino acids. The CDR3 region has the DNA TGTGCCAGCAGTCGAGCGGGGCCTGAAGCTTTCTTT. Translating gives CASSRAGPEAFF.

The chain has TRBV6-5 and TRBJ1-2, with D unclear. The length of the CDR3 is 14 residues. Germline values: CDR1 MNHEY, CDR2 SVGAGI. V was pared by 0 bases and J by 2 bases, with 7 bases between. CDR3 loop: CASSYSPTNYGYTF. CDR3 in DNA: TGTGCCAGCAGTTACTCTCCTACGAACTATGGCTACACCTTC.